This T cell receptor beta chain originates from a study of cytomegalovirus exposure and HLA in healthy donors. Findings and caveats of the study: The majority of TCR sequences were rare, yet some public TCRs appeared in many donors.

Germline V gives CDR1 SEHNR, CDR2 FQNEAQ (reference sequence). The CDR3 spans 11 residues. V lost 4 bases to trimming and J lost 10 bases, with 9 bases between them. A remark on this clone: Its specificity is not known.

TCRdb's table, derived via immunoSEQ multiplex PCR, lists solely in-frame clones and lacks some. The sample has 200,000 to 300,000 clones; roughly 87% are singletons. This chain uses TRBV7-9 with TRBJ2-3; D uncertain. This receptor was obtained from a woman in her 30s in good health and CMV-seronegative. Sequencing used PBMCs. Here the CDR3 DNA reads TGTGCCAGCAGCTCAAGGGTTCCGCAGTATTTT. Protein: CASSSRVPQYF.